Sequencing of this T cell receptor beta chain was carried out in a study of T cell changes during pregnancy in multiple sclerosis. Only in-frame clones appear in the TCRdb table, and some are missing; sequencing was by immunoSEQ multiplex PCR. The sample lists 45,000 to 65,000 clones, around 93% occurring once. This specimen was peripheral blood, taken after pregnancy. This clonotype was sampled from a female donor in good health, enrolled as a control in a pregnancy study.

The CDR3 loop is CASSQGGGSLAGYTF. The CDR3 DNA reads as TGTGCCAGCAGCCAAGGGGGGGGGAGCTTGGCTGGCTACACCTTC. The chain links TRBV4-2 to TRBJ1-2; D might be TRBD1 (5 bases). Trimming took 1 base from V and 7 from J, leaving 16 bases between them. Germline V lookup: CDR1 LGHNA, CDR2 YNFKEQ. The CDR3 has 15 residues.